The present T cell receptor beta chain was sequenced within a study of blood T cell repertoires in COVID-19. In the study overall: From the United States, Italy and Spain came samples of acute and convalescent COVID-19. The analysed material was cDNA or gDNA that came from T cells, B-cell-depleted T cells, or PBMCs.

As handled by the study authors: The assay estimated nucleated cells by amplifying reference gene primers. Profiled with immunoSEQ multiplex PCR; TCRdb holds only in-frame clones, not every one. The V and J calls and clone size were taken over from that table, and D and trimming were inferred from the DNA. This sample has 250,000 to 300,000 clones, with more than 75% found just once. The V and J ends lost 5 bases and 8 bases respectively, with 18 bases between them. Germline V gene data show CDR1 as SEHNR and CDR2 as FQNEAQ (reference sequence). This CDR3 has 15 amino acids. The chain uses TRBV7-9 and TRBJ1-4, with a tentative D call TRBD1 (5 bases). The receptor was derived from a woman in her 40s who had recovered from COVID-19. The sequenced material came from peripheral blood. The CDR3 nucleotides read TGTGCCAGCAGCCGTCCAGGGAGGACCGGGGAAAAACTGTTTTTT. Translation gives CASSRPGRTGEKLFF.